The 7 T cell receptor beta chains in this list originate from one sample, sequenced in a study of shared clonotypes between healthy human individuals. Profiling relied on immunoSEQ multiplex PCR, and the TCRdb table lists in-frame clones only, not all of them. The sample yields around 2,000,000 clones, 90% to 95% seen once. Selected positively for CCR7 and CD45RO-negative, naive CD8 cells excluded terminally differentiated effector memory CD45RA+ cells. The material sequenced was naive CD8+ T cells from PBMCs. The source is a man in his late teens or twenties in good health. Some clones in this sample may be carry-over from other donors' samples.

Notes on this clone: The same CDR3 also results from other DNA sequences found in this sample. CDR3 amino acids: CASSPGGAPYEQYF. As DNA, the CDR3 is TGTGCCAGCAGCCCGGGTGGGGCGCCCTACGAGCAGTACTTC. The rearrangement links TRBV7-9 to TRBJ2-7; a possible D gene is TRBD1 (5 bases). CDR3 length: 14 amino acids. V lost 5 bases and J 2 bases, leaving 13 bases between the germline ends. Per germline, CDR1 SEHNR and CDR2 FQNEAQ (reference sequence).

As for this clone: Other nucleotide sequences in the sample specify the same CDR3. CDR3 amino acids: CASSPGTSLYEQYF. DNA of the CDR3: TGTGCCAGCAGTCCTGGGACGAGCCTCTACGAGCAGTACTTC. The chain combines TRBV27 with TRBJ2-7; tentatively, D is TRBD1 or TRBD2 (5 bases each). Trimming removed 5 bases at V and 3 bases at J, with 14 bases between. The CDR3 runs 14 residues. Germline lookup yields CDR1 MNHEY and CDR2 SMNVEV (reference sequence).

The V and J genes are TRBV11-1 and TRBJ2-7; TRBD1 might be the D (6 bases). The CDR3 has 13 amino acids. Germline V gene sequence: CDR1 SGHAT, CDR2 FQDESV (reference sequence). The V end was cut by 4 bases, the J end by 2 bases, with 9 bases between. The CDR3 region is CASSYRVTYEQYF. CDR3 bases: TGTGCCAGCAGCTACAGGGTCACCTACGAGCAGTACTTC.

V is TRBV27 and J is TRBJ2-7, with 9 nucleotides matching TRBD2. This CDR3 comprises 16 residues. Germline assignment: CDR1 MNHEY and CDR2 SMNVEV (reference sequence). V lost 0 bases, J lost 0 bases, and 3 bases stayed unmatched. The CDR3 protein is CASSLSVTSGSYEQYF. The CDR3 DNA sequence: TGTGCCAGCAGTTTATCCGTGACTAGCGGCTCCTACGAGCAGTACTTC.

The chain is built from TRBV6-5 and TRBJ2-5, with a possible D match to TRBD1 (6 bases). The J call may be in error: the DNA end matches TRBJ2-7 better. The CDR3 length is 13 residues. Germline lookup yields CDR1 MNHEY and CDR2 SVGAGI. The CDR3 DNA sequence: TGTGCCAGCAGTTACGTGGACAGTTACGAGCAGTACTTC. Translated, it gives CASSYVDSYEQYF.

V is TRBV5-1 and J is TRBJ2-1, with D perhaps assigned TRBD1 or TRBD2 (5 bases each). Trimming left V 6 bases short and J 10 bases short, with 11 bases between. The germline V gene encodes CDR1 SGHRS and CDR2 YFSETQ. The CDR3 runs to 11 residues. The CDR3 DNA follows: TGCGCCAGCAAACTAGGGGAGGAGCAGTTCTTC. Residues: CASKLGEEQFF. Using reference TRBV5-1 and TRBJ2-1 for the parts outside the CDR3, the full variable domain is KAGVTQTPRYLIKTRGQQVTLSCSPISGHRSVSWYQQTPGQGLQFLFEYFSETQRNKGNFPGRFSGRQFSNSRSEMNVSTLELGDSALYLCASKLGEEQFFGPGTRLTVL.

This clone appeared a few times. This sequence joins TRBV7-9 and TRBJ1-1, with D unclear. Trimming left V 5 bases short and J 7 bases short, with 11 bases between. CDR1 and CDR2 from the germline V gene are SEHNR and FQNEAQ (reference sequence). The CDR3 sequence is 12 residues long. CDR3 amino acids: CASSTTRSEAFF. The CDR3, as DNA: TGTGCCAGCAGCACCACACGAAGTGAAGCTTTCTTT.